The 4 T cell receptor beta chains given below trace back to one sample, sequenced in a study of T cells in Graves' hyperthyroidism and ophthalmopathy. It was RNA transcripts that yielded the amplified TCR beta CDR3 regions. The study used the HTBI primer set for a first-round RT-PCR of the TCR CDR3. TCRdb re-analysed the multiplex PCR reads in MiXCR, keeping a single row per CDR3 protein. This sample has 550,000 to 850,000 distinct CDR3 sequences, with about 17% found just once. Sequencing used blood. The receptor source for this set is a woman in her 50s with Graves' hyperthyroidism that later progressed to Graves' ophthalmopathy.

This clonotype showed up many times. This chain connects TRBV5-1 to TRBJ1-2; TRBD1 is a possible D gene (6 bases). Between the trimmed V and J ends, which lost 4 bases and 4 bases, there was a span of 14 bases. This CDR3 is 14 amino acids long. Germline V lookup: CDR1 SGHRS, CDR2 YFSETQ. As DNA, the CDR3 is TGCGCCAGCAGCGTAACTACAGGGATCTATGGCTACACCTTC. Translating it yields CASSVTTGIYGYTF. Full variable domain (rest looked up from reference TRBV5-1 and TRBJ1-2): KAGVTQTPRYLIKTRGQQVTLSCSPISGHRSVSWYQQTPGQGLQFLFEYFSETQRNKGNFPGRFSGRQFSNSRSEMNVSTLELGDSALYLCASSVTTGIYGYTFGSGTRLTVV.

This clonotype was observed many times. The CDR3 is CASSRGPDAGDYGYTF. Here the CDR3 DNA reads TGCGCCAGCAGCCGTGGCCCTGACGCAGGGGACTATGGCTACACCTTC. The chain joins TRBV5-1 to TRBJ1-2; D possibly corresponds to TRBD1 (6 bases). Looked up from germline, CDR1 is SGHRS and CDR2 is YFSETQ. The CDR3 length is 16 residues. Trimming cost V 4 bases and J 3 bases, with 19 bases left between them.

This clonotype has just a few counts. The V and J genes are TRBV25-1 and TRBJ2-1; TRBD2 matches at 8 bases. Germline V CDR1 and CDR2: MGHDK, SYGVNS. V lost 3 bases, J lost 2 bases, and 9 bases stayed unmatched. This CDR3 comprises 17 residues. The CDR3 bases are TGTGCCAGCAGTGAGCGTGGCGGGGGGCCAGCCTACAATGAGCAGTTCTTC. Encoded protein: CASSERGGGPAYNEQFF.

This clonotype was detected a few times. The V and J genes are TRBV6-1 and TRBJ2-7, with 11 bases aligning to TRBD1. This CDR3 spans 15 amino acids. Looked up from germline, CDR1 is MNHNS and CDR2 is SASEGT. Germline trimming cut 5 bases from V and 5 bases from J; bases unmatched to any gene: 8. This CDR3 reads CASSSGQGASDEQYF. CDR3 coding DNA: TGTGCCAGCAGTTCCGGACAGGGGGCTTCAGACGAGCAGTACTTC.